This T cell receptor beta chain was identified in a study of vaccination and CD4 T cells after COVID-19. Specified treatment: approximately nine-day PBMC culture with coronavirus spike peptide pools or control peptides (ViraFEST assay). With respect to this clonotype: No antigen is known for it.

CDR1 is SGHNT, CDR2 YYREEE, per germline (reference sequence). Trimming took off 0 bases at V and 2 bases at J, with 5 bases between the two ends. The CDR3 totals 13 residues. Sequencing of DNA taken from cultured CD4+ T cells relied on the Oncomine TCR Beta short-read assay. MiXCR, applied by TCRdb to the PCR reads, yields one record per CDR3 protein. The repertoire holds about 10,000 distinct CDR3 sequences, with around 30% as singletons. The chain employs TRBV5-4 and TRBJ1-1; D is ambiguous. The receptor was isolated from a human donor with COVID-19. The material sequenced was cultured CD4+ T cells from blood. The CDR3 reads CASSLADNTEAFF. Written as DNA, the CDR3 is TGTGCCAGCAGCTTGGCCGATAACACTGAAGCTTTCTTT.